This T cell receptor beta chain was obtained from a study of blood T cell repertoires in COVID-19. Study-wide context: COVID-19 samples from acute and convalescent phases originated in the United States, Italy and Spain. PBMCs, B-cell-depleted T cells, or T cells were the source of the cDNA or gDNA that made up the material.

Source study methods: Quantification of nucleated cells was approximated via reference gene primer amplification. Data came from immunoSEQ multiplex PCR; TCRdb stores just in-frame clones and leaves some out. The V and J calls and clone size come from that table; D and trimming were worked out from the DNA. The sample lists about 100,000 clones, 86% occurring once. Per germline, CDR1 MNHEY and CDR2 SMNVEV (reference sequence). The CDR3 extends over 15 amino acids. V was cut by 5 bases and J by 5 bases, with 15 bases left in between. This clonotype originated in a man aged 60 to 75 with acute or convalescent COVID-19. V is TRBV27 and J is TRBJ1-4; D uncertain. Sequencing was carried out using peripheral blood. The CDR3: CASSNEGRGNEKLFF. In DNA form, the CDR3 reads TGTGCCAGCAGTAACGAAGGACGGGGAAATGAAAAACTGTTTTTT.